This passage covers 31 T cell receptor beta chains from one sample sequenced in a study of CD8+CD57+ T cells in acquired aplastic anemia. All sequencing subjects had displayed CD8+CD57+ cell expansion on flow cytometry. Genomic DNA provided the template from which TCR beta VDJ and CDR3 profiles were obtained. TCRdb re-called the reads through MiXCR, storing one row per CDR3 protein. The data show 200,000 to 250,000 distinct CDR3 sequences, under 50% seen once. The specimen was sorted CD4+, CD8+, or CD8+CD57+ T cells (not recorded which) from PBMCs. Receptors originate from a human donor with aplastic anemia.

The rearrangement uses TRBV19 and TRBJ2-5; D might be TRBD1 (6 bases). This CDR3 spans 13 amino acids. Trimming took 9 bases from V and 5 from J, leaving 16 bases between them. Germline values: CDR1 LNHDA, CDR2 SQIVND (reference sequence). CDR3 DNA sequence: TGTGCCAGCAGGCAACAGGGTGGGGAGACCCAGTACTTC. It yields the protein CASRQQGGETQYF.

Ten or more counts support this clonotype. This chain uses TRBV5-6 with TRBJ1-1; D remains ambiguous. V gave up 4 bases and J gave up 1 base, with 11 bases separating them. This CDR3 spans 14 amino acids. Germline values: CDR1 SGHDT, CDR2 YYEEEE. CDR3 sequence (DNA): TGTGCCAGCAGCCCCGACGGAAGGAACACTGAAGCTTTCTTT. Amino acids: CASSPDGRNTEAFF.

The gene calls are TRBV5-5 and TRBJ2-5, with D unclear. Germline V gene lookup returns CDR1 SGHKS and CDR2 YYEKEE (reference sequence). Trimming took off 4 bases at V and 3 bases at J, with 13 bases between the two ends. This CDR3 has 14 residues. The CDR3 coding sequence is TGTGCCAGCAGCCAAGTCGGTTGGAAAGAGACCCAGTACTTC. Its translation is CASSQVGWKETQYF.

The CDR3 loop reads CASRGDLSYEQYF. The CDR3 DNA is TGTGCCAGCAGGGGGGACTTATCCTACGAGCAGTACTTC. The rearrangement joins TRBV6-2 or TRBV6-3 to TRBJ2-7; tentative D call: TRBD2 (6 bases). Per the germline V gene, CDR1 is MNHEY and CDR2 is SVGEGT. The CDR3 contains 13 residues. Deletions cut 6 bases from V and 1 base from J, with 10 bases between.

The chain is built from TRBV12-3 or TRBV12-4 and TRBJ2-2; 9 nucleotides agree with TRBD1. CDR3 length: 15 residues. J gave up 2 bases and V 4 bases, and 2 bases lay outside the gene matches. The CDR3 region has the DNA TGTGCCAGCAGTTGGGACAGGGTAAACACCGGGGAGCTGTTTTTT. It codes for CASSWDRVNTGELFF.

This clonotype appeared many times. The chain uses TRBV14 and TRBJ1-1; D gene uncertain. V lost 4 bases and J lost 5, with 11 bases in between. Germline V CDR1 and CDR2: SGHDN, FVKESK. The CDR3 consists of 13 residues. CDR3 in DNA: TGTGCCAGCAGCCTCCAGAGGTTAACTGAAGCTTTCTTT. The encoded protein is CASSLQRLTEAFF.

This clonotype was picked up a small number of times. The rearrangement joins TRBV6-5 to TRBJ1-4; D is uncertain. Germline V gives CDR1 MNHEY, CDR2 SVGAGI. The CDR3 runs to 15 residues. The ends were cut back, 8 bases at V and 1 base at J, with 14 bases in the middle. CDR3 in amino acids: CASGLPGGTNEKLFF. DNA of the CDR3: TGTGCCAGCGGTCTGCCAGGAGGAACTAATGAAAAACTGTTTTTT.

This clonotype has ten or more counts. The chain joins TRBV5-6 to TRBJ1-6; D uncertain. Per germline, CDR1 SGHDT and CDR2 YYEEEE. The V end lost 3 bases, the J end lost 1 base, and 14 bases lay between the germline ends. This CDR3 is 17 amino acids long. The CDR3 sequence: CASSSTHRGSYNSPLHF. Here the CDR3 DNA reads TGTGCCAGCAGCTCGACCCATCGGGGATCCTATAATTCACCCCTCCACTTT.

Many counts were recorded for this clonotype. Because the CDR3's place on the DNA is in doubt, the DNA is left out and the CDR3 is given as listed by TCRdb. This sequence joins TRBV7-2 and TRBJ2-2. A total of 15 residues make up the CDR3, ends included. Germline values: CDR1 SGHTA, CDR2 FQGNSA. The chain's CDR3 is CASSLVATGTERVFF.

This clonotype has at least ten counts. V is TRBV2 and J is TRBJ2-5; 7 bases are shared with TRBD1. Germline V gene lookup returns CDR1 SNHLY and CDR2 FYNNEI. The CDR3 extends over 14 amino acids. V lost 4 bases and J lost 1; bases outside the gene matches: 3. CDR3 nucleotide sequence: TGTGCCAGCAGTGCGACAGGGCCCCAAGAGACCCAGTACTTC. It translates to CASSATGPQETQYF.

This chain connects TRBV7-6 to TRBJ1-6, with D uncertain. The germline V gene encodes CDR1 SGHVS and CDR2 FNYEAQ. Trimming cost V 5 bases and J 12 bases, with 26 bases left between them. The CDR3 covers 17 residues. CDR3 amino acids: CASSDTSRSSYSLPLHF. In DNA form, the CDR3 reads TGTGCCAGCAGCGACACTAGTAGGAGCTCCTATAGTTTACCCCTCCACTTT.

This chain links TRBV29-1 with TRBJ2-7, with D hard to call. The CDR3 sequence is 10 residues long. Per germline, CDR1 SQVTM and CDR2 ANQGSEA. Trimming pared 4 bases from V and 5 bases from J, leaving 6 bases between. The CDR3 DNA follows: TGCAGCGTTGCGTCGGACGAGCAGTACTTC. Translation: CSVASDEQYF.

The chain recombines TRBV7-9 with TRBJ2-2; no clear D gene. From germline, CDR1 is SEHNR and CDR2 FQNEAQ (reference sequence). With 5 bases removed from V and 5 bases from J, the gap between germline ends came to 9 bases. The CDR3 covers 13 residues. In nucleotides, the CDR3 is TGTGCCAGCAGCGCCCTTAGTACCGGGGAGCTGTTTTTT. Encoded protein: CASSALSTGELFF. Filled out from reference TRBV7-9 and TRBJ2-2, the complete variable domain reads DTGVSQNPRHKITKRGQNVTFRCDPISEHNRLYWYRQTLGQGPEFLTYFQNEAQLEKSRLLSDRFSAERPKGSFSTLEIQRTEQGDSAMYLCASSALSTGELFFGEGSRLTVL.

This clonotype appeared a single time. V usage is TRBV7-3 and J usage is TRBJ2-3; 15 nucleotides align to TRBD2. Germline CDR1 SGHTA, CDR2 FQGTGA. The CDR3 loop spans 17 amino acids. Unmatched junction bases numbered 7, after V lost 5 bases and J lost 4 bases. CDR3 coding DNA: TGTGCCAGCAGCCGGACTAGCGGGAGGGCCGGGGCAGATACGCAGTATTTT. Amino acids: CASSRTSGRAGADTQYF.

The chain links TRBV7-9 to TRBJ2-1, with TRBD1 matching 7 bases. Germline CDR1 SEHNR, CDR2 FQNEAQ (reference sequence). This CDR3 region has 13 residues. With 8 bases clipped from V and 6 bases from J, the junction kept 7 bases outside the gene matches. This chain's CDR3 is CASSPDRVNEQFF. In DNA, the CDR3 is TGTGCCAGCTCACCAGACAGGGTCAATGAGCAGTTCTTC.

J is TRBJ1-5 and V is TRBV7-3, with D maybe TRBD1 (5 bases). CDR1 and CDR2 (germline): SGHTA, FQGTGA. V lost 2 bases to trimming and J lost 11 bases, with 19 bases between them. This CDR3 region has 15 residues. CDR3 loop: CASSLDWGRPETQHF. CDR3 nucleotide sequence: TGTGCCAGCAGCTTAGATTGGGGCCGACCAGAGACCCAGCATTTT.

This clonotype is a singleton in its sample. The chain joins TRBV5-1 to TRBJ2-7; D is undetermined. The V gene's germline CDR1 is SGHRS and CDR2 YFSETQ. Trimming pared 1 base from V and 0 bases from J, leaving 8 bases between. The CDR3 has 14 amino acids. DNA for the CDR3: TGCGCCAGCAGCTTGATTGGCAGCTCCTACGAGCAGTACTTC. As protein: CASSLIGSSYEQYF.

This chain uses TRBV20-1 with TRBJ2-1; 10 bases match TRBD2. Germline-derived CDR1 and CDR2 are DFQATT and SNEGSKA (reference sequence). This CDR3 is built from 14 residues. The junction had 5 bases not matched to a gene; V was cut back by 5 bases and J by 4 bases. The CDR3: CSAPGLAEYNEQFF. In nucleotides, the CDR3 is TGCAGTGCTCCAGGACTAGCGGAATACAATGAGCAGTTCTTC.

The V gene is TRBV12-3 or TRBV12-4, the J gene TRBJ1-1; a possible D gene is TRBD1 (5 bases). Deletions cut 1 base from V and 5 bases from J, with 11 bases between. This CDR3 has 14 amino acids. For the CDR3, the DNA is TGTGCCAGCAGTTTAGGGGGCCCTGGGACTGAAGCTTTCTTT. Translating gives CASSLGGPGTEAFF.

CDR3 coding DNA: TGTGCCAGTAGTATTTACAATTCACCCCTCCACTTT. Its protein product is CASSIYNSPLHF. The V and J genes are TRBV19 and TRBJ1-6; no reliable D call. Between the trimmed V and J ends, which lost 3 bases and 7 bases, there was a span of 4 bases. CDR1 and CDR2 (germline): LNHDA, SQIVND (reference sequence). This CDR3 is 12 amino acids long.

This clonotype has at least ten counts. The chain joins TRBV19 to TRBJ1-1, with D unclear. Germline V CDR1 and CDR2: LNHDA, SQIVND (reference sequence). This CDR3 region has 13 residues. V gave up 2 bases and J gave up 0 bases, with 4 bases separating them. In nucleotides, the CDR3 is TGTGCCAGTAGTATAAGCGTGAACACTGAAGCTTTCTTT. Its protein product is CASSISVNTEAFF.

The V and J genes are TRBV7-9 and TRBJ2-3; tentative D call: TRBD2 (5 bases). Germline V gene lookup returns CDR1 SEHNR and CDR2 FQNEAQ (reference sequence). The CDR3 extends over 16 amino acids. Trimming took off 5 bases at V and 2 bases at J, with 17 bases between the two ends. CDR3 nucleotide sequence: TGTGCCAGCAGCGTACCAACGGGATCAATCACAGATACGCAGTATTTT. Encoded protein: CASSVPTGSITDTQYF. Full variable domain (outside the CDR3, taken from reference TRBV7-9 and TRBJ2-3): DTGVSQNPRHKITKRGQNVTFRCDPISEHNRLYWYRQTLGQGPEFLTYFQNEAQLEKSRLLSDRFSAERPKGSFSTLEIQRTEQGDSAMYLCASSVPTGSITDTQYFGPGTRLTVL.

This clonotype was observed at least ten times. V gene TRBV5-5 combines with J gene TRBJ2-7; D is perhaps TRBD1 (6 bases). Germline V gives CDR1 SGHKS, CDR2 YYEKEE (reference sequence). The CDR3 totals 14 residues. Between the trimmed V and J ends, which lost 1 base and 4 bases, there was a span of 12 bases. Here the CDR3 DNA reads TGTGCCAGCAGCTTGATGGTGGGGACATACGAGCAGTACTTC. Its translation is CASSLMVGTYEQYF.

This clonotype was recorded many times. The V call is TRBV20-1, the J call TRBJ1-2, with 9 bases aligning to TRBD1. Germline lookup yields CDR1 DFQATT and CDR2 SNEGSKA (reference sequence). This CDR3 has 13 residues. V was pared by 4 bases and J by 8 bases, with 8 bases of the junction left unmatched. CDR3 amino acids: CSATTTGGTGYTF. DNA of the CDR3: TGCAGTGCTACCACCACAGGGGGCACAGGCTACACCTTC.

The chain combines TRBV19 with TRBJ1-6; 10 bases match TRBD1. Trimming removed 7 bases from V and 8 bases from J; junction bases left unmatched: 8. The CDR3 totals 15 residues. The germline CDR1 and CDR2 sequences are LNHDA and SQIVND (reference sequence). This CDR3 is CASTGDRGRYSPLHF. The CDR3 region has the DNA TGTGCCAGTACCGGAGACAGGGGGCGGTATTCACCCCTCCACTTT.

The chain combines TRBV20-1 with TRBJ2-5; 16 bases line up with TRBD2. This CDR3 contains 15 residues. CDR1 is DFQATT, CDR2 SNEGSKA, per germline (reference sequence). V shed 3 bases, J shed 9 bases, and the junction held 7 bases outside the gene matches. CDR3 bases: TGCAGTGCTAGTGGGACTAGCGGGGGGGAGGGGGCCCAGTACTTC. It yields the protein CSASGTSGGEGAQYF.

Of note for this clonotype: A much larger clone differs from this one at a single base, so this may be a read error. The rearrangement uses TRBV5-1 and TRBJ2-5; the D gene is possibly TRBD1 (6 bases). The germline gives CDR1 SGHRS, CDR2 YFSETQ. This CDR3 spans 14 amino acids. The CDR3 nucleotides are TGCGCCAGCAGCTCAGGGGTTAAGGAAGAGATCCAGTACTTC. This encodes CASSSGVKEEIQYF.

In this sample, this clonotype turned up many times. The chain joins TRBV15 to TRBJ1-5, with TRBD1 matching over 8 bases. The germline gives CDR1 LNHNV, CDR2 YYDKDF (reference sequence). This CDR3 comprises 16 residues. Unmatched junction bases numbered 4, after V lost 0 bases and J lost 3 bases. Here the CDR3 DNA reads TGTGCCACCAGCAGAGATCCGGACAGGGTCAATCAGCCCCAGCATTTT. This encodes CATSRDPDRVNQPQHF.

V usage is TRBV15 and J usage is TRBJ1-6, with TRBD1 identical over 7 bases. The CDR3 is made up of 15 amino acids. CDR1 is LNHNV and CDR2 is YYDKDF in the germline V gene (reference sequence). Losses at the gene ends were 1 base for V and 10 bases for J; bases not matched to a gene: 7. CDR3: CATSRGVQGRSPLHF. The CDR3 DNA follows: TGTGCCACCAGCAGAGGAGTACAGGGGCGATCACCCCTCCACTTT.

The chain combines TRBV20-1 with TRBJ1-2; D unclear. This CDR3 is built from 11 residues. Looked up from germline, CDR1 is DFQATT and CDR2 is SNEGSKA (reference sequence). CDR3 bases: TGCAGCCCATCCCGGGGTTATGGCTACACCTTC. Protein sequence: CSPSRGYGYTF.

This clonotype has ten or more counts. The chain is built from TRBV4-1 and TRBJ1-2, with a tentative D call TRBD1 (6 bases). The CDR3 is 16 residues long. Trimming took off 1 base at V and 5 bases at J, with 17 bases between the two ends. CDR1 and CDR2 from the germline V gene are MGHRA and YSYEKL. The CDR3 protein is CASSQGVLGAGYGYTF. The CDR3 nucleotides are TGCGCCAGCAGCCAAGGTGTATTGGGGGCTGGTTATGGCTACACCTTC.